A selection of T cell receptor beta chains follows, all from one sample in a study of cytomegalovirus exposure and HLA in healthy donors. Sequencing used immunoSEQ multiplex PCR; TCRdb keeps in-frame clones, though not all of them. This sample has about 120,000 clones; about four fifths occur once, and the top ten carry approximately 8.8%. The sequencing sample was made of PBMCs. These TCRs come from a female donor in good health and CMV-seropositive. CDR3s include the opening cysteine and the closing phenylalanine or tryptophan. A D gene is named only where the DNA matches it firmly. Expanded clones get a size class; other rows say once, few or many, or leave the size out.

size: .
J: TRBJ2-7
D: .
V: TRBV6-1
CDR3: CASSERGESASSSYEQYF
DNA: TGTGCCAGCAGTGAACGGGGAGAATCTGCCTCCTCCTCCTACGAGCAGTACTTC

size: .
J: TRBJ1-2
D: .
V: TRBV4-2
CDR3: CASSRPGQLYGYTF
DNA: TGTGCCAGCAGCCGACCGGGACAACTCTATGGCTACACCTTC

size: .
J: TRBJ1-3
D: TRBD1
V: TRBV29-1
CDR3: CSVEDRGAGNTIYF
DNA: TGCAGCGTCGAGGACAGGGGAGCAGGAAACACCATATATTTT

size: .
J: TRBJ2-5
D: TRBD1
V: TRBV4-1
CDR3: CASSQGGQGARETQYF
DNA: TGCGCCAGCAGCCAAGGGGGACAGGGGGCCCGTGAGACCCAGTACTTC

size: .
J: TRBJ2-3
D: TRBD2
V: TRBV7-2
CDR3: CASQRGDSDTQYF
DNA: TGTGCCAGTCAGCGGGGGGACTCAGATACGCAGTATTTT

size: .
J: TRBJ1-2
D: .
V: TRBV4-1
CDR3: CASSPPDSGLYGYTF
DNA: TGCGCCAGCAGCCCCCCGGACTCTGGCCTTTATGGCTACACCTTC

size: .
J: TRBJ1-1
D: .
V: TRBV7-2
CDR3: CASSLQSVGGAEAFF
DNA: TGTGCCAGCAGCTTACAGTCGGTCGGGGGGGCTGAAGCTTTCTTT

size: .
J: TRBJ2-7
D: .
V: TRBV11-2
CDR3: CASSTPEQYEQYF
DNA: TGTGCCAGCAGCACCCCCGAACAGTACGAGCAGTACTTC

size: .
J: TRBJ2-7
D: .
V: TRBV5-1
CDR3: CASSSTRGDEQYF
DNA: TGCGCCAGCAGCTCGACCAGGGGCGACGAGCAGTACTTC

size: .
J: TRBJ2-7
D: .
V: TRBV7-2
CDR3: CASSLVAGNEQYF
DNA: TGTGCCAGCAGCTTAGTGGCGGGAAACGAGCAGTACTTC

size: .
J: TRBJ2-7
D: TRBD1
V: TRBV2
CDR3: CASSDAGQGYDEQYF
DNA: TGTGCCAGCAGTGACGCTGGACAGGGGTATGACGAGCAGTACTTC

size: .
J: TRBJ1-2
D: TRBD1
V: TRBV29-1
CDR3: CSVGRPGQGYGYTF
DNA: TGCAGCGTTGGCCGACCGGGACAGGGATATGGCTACACCTTC

size: .
J: TRBJ1-5
D: .
V: TRBV28
CDR3: CASRAKAGVSNQPQHF
DNA: TGTGCCAGCAGAGCCAAAGCAGGGGTTAGCAATCAGCCCCAGCATTTT

size: .
J: TRBJ2-1
D: .
V: TRBV10-3
CDR3: CAISESLYNEQFF
DNA: TGTGCCATCAGTGAGTCGTTATACAATGAGCAGTTCTTC

size: .
J: TRBJ1-1
D: TRBD1
V: TRBV19
CDR3: CASSGTVNTEAFF
DNA: TGTGCCAGTAGCGGGACAGTGAACACTGAAGCTTTCTTT

size: .
J: TRBJ2-6
D: .
V: TRBV5-6
CDR3: CASSYETGHSGANVLTF
DNA: TGTGCCAGCAGCTACGAGACAGGTCACTCTGGGGCCAACGTCCTGACTTTC

size: few
J: TRBJ1-1
D: .
V: TRBV10-3
CDR3: CATGSTENTEAFF
DNA: TGTGCCACGGGGTCTACGGAGAACACTGAAGCTTTCTTT

size: .
J: TRBJ2-6
D: .
V: TRBV6-5
CDR3: CASSSQGTGANVLTF
DNA: TGTGCCAGCAGTTCCCAGGGTACTGGGGCCAACGTCCTGACTTTC

size: .
J: TRBJ1-3
D: TRBD1
V: TRBV9
CDR3: CASSVGRGQTKNTIYF
DNA: TGTGCCAGCAGCGTAGGGAGGGGACAGACGAAAAACACCATATATTTT

size: .
J: TRBJ1-4
D: TRBD1
V: TRBV27
CDR3: CASSSTGFNEKLFF
DNA: TGTGCCAGCAGTTCGACAGGGTTTAATGAAAAACTGTTTTTT

size: .
J: TRBJ1-1
D: .
V: TRBV5-4
CDR3: CASSSTHGGFTEAFF
DNA: TGTGCCAGCAGCTCAACCCACGGGGGTTTCACTGAAGCTTTCTTT

size: few
J: TRBJ1-1
D: .
V: TRBV6-5
CDR3: CASISGSGNTEAFF
DNA: TGTGCCAGCATTTCCGGAAGCGGGAACACTGAAGCTTTCTTT

size: .
J: TRBJ1-1
D: TRBD1
V: TRBV5-1
CDR3: CASSRQGGNTEAFF
DNA: TGCGCCAGCAGCCGTCAGGGGGGGAACACTGAAGCTTTCTTT

size: .
J: TRBJ2-7
D: .
V: TRBV6-1
CDR3: CASSDHTGSSYEQYF
DNA: TGTGCCAGCAGTGACCACACCGGGTCCTCCTACGAGCAGTACTTC

size: .
J: TRBJ1-1
D: .
V: TRBV9
CDR3: CASSVANPGHMNTEAFF
DNA: TGTGCCAGCAGCGTAGCTAACCCAGGACATATGAACACTGAAGCTTTCTTT

size: .
J: TRBJ1-5
D: TRBD1
V: TRBV30
CDR3: CAWRPRQGWQPQHF
DNA: TGTGCCTGGAGGCCTAGACAGGGCTGGCAGCCCCAGCATTTT

size: .
J: TRBJ1-2
D: TRBD1
V: TRBV27
CDR3: CASRWGEGAGGYTF
DNA: TGTGCCAGCCGGTGGGGTGAGGGGGCAGGTGGCTACACCTTC

size: .
J: TRBJ1-6
D: TRBD1
V: TRBV27
CDR3: CASSRGTGNRDSPLHF
DNA: TGTGCCAGCAGTCGTGGGACAGGGAATCGGGATTCACCCCTCCACTTT

size: .
J: TRBJ2-3
D: .
V: TRBV5-1
CDR3: CASSLGSPSTDTQYF
DNA: TGCGCCAGCAGCTTGGGTAGCCCCAGCACAGATACGCAGTATTTT

size: .
J: TRBJ2-1
D: .
V: TRBV7-2
CDR3: CASSPTTGQNEQFF
DNA: TGTGCCAGCAGCCCGACAACAGGGCAGAATGAGCAGTTCTTC

size: few
J: TRBJ1-3
D: .
V: TRBV7-2
CDR3: CASSLGEGTNTIYF
DNA: TGTGCCAGCAGCTTAGGGGAGGGAACGAACACCATATATTTT

size: .
J: TRBJ1-2
D: .
V: TRBV29-1
CDR3: CSVQGAHGYTF
DNA: TGCAGCGTTCAGGGCGCACATGGCTACACCTTC

size: .
J: TRBJ1-5
D: .
V: TRBV6-4
CDR3: CASTGLDQPQHF
DNA: TGTGCCAGTACAGGGTTAGATCAGCCCCAGCATTTT

size: .
J: TRBJ1-6
D: TRBD1
V: TRBV4-1
CDR3: CASSQVQGTNLSPLHF
DNA: TGCGCCAGCAGCCAAGTACAGGGGACGAATTTGTCACCCCTCCACTTT

size: few
J: TRBJ2-7
D: TRBD1
V: TRBV6-6
CDR3: CASSDWDRENEQYF
DNA: TGTGCCAGCTCAGATTGGGACAGGGAGAACGAGCAGTACTTC